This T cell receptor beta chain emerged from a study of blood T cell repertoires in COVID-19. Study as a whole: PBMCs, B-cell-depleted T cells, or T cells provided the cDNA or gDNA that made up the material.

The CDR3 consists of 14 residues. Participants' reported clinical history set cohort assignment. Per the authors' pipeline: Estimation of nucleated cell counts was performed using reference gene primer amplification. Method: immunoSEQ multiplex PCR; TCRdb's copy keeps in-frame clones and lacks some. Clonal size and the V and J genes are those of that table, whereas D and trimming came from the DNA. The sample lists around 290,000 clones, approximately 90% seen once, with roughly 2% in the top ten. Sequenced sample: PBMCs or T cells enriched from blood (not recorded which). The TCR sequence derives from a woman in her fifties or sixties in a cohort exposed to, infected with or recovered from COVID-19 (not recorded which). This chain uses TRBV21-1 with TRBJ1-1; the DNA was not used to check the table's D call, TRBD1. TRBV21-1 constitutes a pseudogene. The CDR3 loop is CASSTGRENTEAFF. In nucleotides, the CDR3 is TGTGCCAGCAGCACCGGCAGGGAAAACACTGAAGCTTTCTTT.